These T cell receptor beta chains were read from a single sample in a study of cytomegalovirus exposure and HLA in healthy donors. Repertoires were generated with immunoSEQ multiplex PCR, while TCRdb's copy carries only in-frame clones and drops some. The table lists 110,000 or so clones, roughly 70% of them singletons. The specimen sequenced was PBMCs. The receptor set was obtained from a man between 18 and 29 years old in good health and CMV-seropositive. Both conserved end residues are part of each CDR3. The order of the fields is V gene, clone size, D gene, J gene, CDR3 DNA, CDR3 protein. D genes are given only for firm matches. Size values are once, few and many counts, or a class for expanded clones, and some rows have none.

V: TRBV6-1; size: once; D: NA; J: TRBJ2-1; DNA: TGTGCCAGCAGGGGGACTTCCTCGAATGAGCAGTTCTTC; CDR3: CASRGTSSNEQFF
V: TRBV10-3; size: NA; D: TRBD2; J: TRBJ2-1; DNA: TGTGCCATCAGCGAGGGGGGGTTCGAGCGGGGGGGCAATGAGCAGTTCTTC; CDR3: CAISEGGFERGGNEQFF
V: TRBV2; size: NA; D: NA; J: TRBJ2-2; DNA: TGTGCCAGAAGCAGGGCCCGCGGGGAGCTGTTTTTT; CDR3: CARSRARGELFF
V: TRBV6-5; size: NA; D: NA; J: TRBJ1-1; DNA: TGTGCCAGCACCAACTCGGGGGGACTAAGCACTGAAGCTTTCTTT; CDR3: CASTNSGGLSTEAFF
V: TRBV25-1; size: NA; D: TRBD1; J: TRBJ2-6; DNA: TGTGCCAGCACCGGGACAGGGAAACGCTCTGGGGCCAACGTCCTGACTTTC; CDR3: CASTGTGKRSGANVLTF
V: TRBV2; size: NA; D: NA; J: TRBJ1-5; DNA: TGTGCCAGCAGGTTCCGGGTCAATCAGCCCCAGCATTTT; CDR3: CASRFRVNQPQHF
V: TRBV5-5; size: NA; D: NA; J: TRBJ2-5; DNA: TGTGCCAGCAGCCCGAGGGTAGAGACCCAGTACTTC; CDR3: CASSPRVETQYF
V: TRBV4-1; size: NA; D: TRBD1; J: TRBJ1-2; DNA: TGCGCCAGCAGCCAAGACAGGGGGTCTCGGAACTATGGCTACACCTTC; CDR3: CASSQDRGSRNYGYTF
V: TRBV5-1; size: NA; D: TRBD2; J: TRBJ2-3; DNA: TGCGCCAGCAGCGTGGGACTAGCGGGGGTTTCTCCCACAGATACGCAGTATTTT; CDR3: CASSVGLAGVSPTDTQYF
V: TRBV4-1; size: NA; D: NA; J: TRBJ2-1; DNA: TGCGCCAGCAGTGGGGAGCTTGGACTATCCTTTTACAATGAGCAGTTCTTC; CDR3: CASSGELGLSFYNEQFF
V: TRBV4-2; size: NA; D: NA; J: TRBJ2-2; DNA: TGTGCCAGCAGCCAAGATGTCGGGGGCACCGGGGAGCTGTTTTTT; CDR3: CASSQDVGGTGELFF
V: TRBV6-6; size: NA; D: NA; J: TRBJ1-6; DNA: TGTGCCAGCAGCCCGCCGGGTTCACCCCTCCACTTT; CDR3: CASSPPGSPLHF
V: TRBV6-5; size: NA; D: TRBD1; J: TRBJ2-7; DNA: TGTGCCAGCTACGGGACAGACAACTACGAGCAGTACTTC; CDR3: CASYGTDNYEQYF
V: TRBV2; size: NA; D: TRBD1; J: TRBJ2-2; DNA: TGTGCCAGCAGTGACGGACAGGGTAACACCGGGGAGCTGTTTTTT; CDR3: CASSDGQGNTGELFF
V: TRBV5-7; size: few; D: TRBD1; J: TRBJ2-3; DNA: TGTGCCAGCAGCTTCTGCGAGACAGGGAAGTCAGATACGCAGTATTTT; CDR3: CASSFCETGKSDTQYF
V: TRBV5-6; size: NA; D: TRBD1; J: TRBJ1-1; DNA: TGTGCCAGCAGCTTGATACAGGGGAGGTTGGCGAACACTGAAGCTTTCTTT; CDR3: CASSLIQGRLANTEAFF
V: TRBV6-1; size: NA; D: TRBD1; J: TRBJ1-5; DNA: TGTGCCAGCAGCGCAGGGGGCGCGGGGCGACAGCCCCAGCATTTT; CDR3: CASSAGGAGRQPQHF
V: TRBV2; size: hyperexpanded; D: TRBD1; J: TRBJ2-3; DNA: TGTGCCAGCAGTCTATATCACAGGGGAAACACAGATACGCAGTATTTT; CDR3: CASSLYHRGNTDTQYF
V: TRBV2; size: NA; D: NA; J: TRBJ1-1; DNA: TGTGCCAGCTCGCGAACAGGGATGGACACTGAAGCTTTCTTT; CDR3: CASSRTGMDTEAFF
V: TRBV6-5; size: NA; D: TRBD1; J: TRBJ2-7; DNA: TGTGCCAGCAGAGGACAGGGCGGCGAGCAGTACTTC; CDR3: CASRGQGGEQYF
V: TRBV7-6; size: NA; D: NA; J: TRBJ1-5; DNA: TGTGCCAGCAGCGCGTTCGGGGGGTCAGATCAGCCCCAGCATTTT; CDR3: CASSAFGGSDQPQHF
V: TRBV9; size: NA; D: NA; J: TRBJ1-5; DNA: TGTGCCAGCAGCGACAGTTATAGCAATCAGCCCCAGCATTTT; CDR3: CASSDSYSNQPQHF
V: TRBV4-2; size: NA; D: NA; J: TRBJ2-1; DNA: TGTGCCAGCAGCCCCCGGGAGAGGGACCCCAAGTTCTTC; CDR3: CASSPRERDPKFF
V: TRBV6-5; size: NA; D: NA; J: TRBJ2-5; DNA: TGTGCCAGCAGTTACTCGATCCCTAGCCTGAAGGAGACCCAGTACTTC; CDR3: CASSYSIPSLKETQYF
V: TRBV4-1; size: NA; D: NA; J: TRBJ2-2; DNA: TGCGCCAGCAGCCGAGTGGGTAGCGGCCCGGAGCTGTTTTTT; CDR3: CASSRVGSGPELFF
V: TRBV28; size: NA; D: TRBD2; J: TRBJ2-4; DNA: TGTGCCAGCAGTCCCCAAGGCCCGGGGGGGGAAGTAGCCAAAAACATTCAGTACTTC; CDR3: CASSPQGPGGEVAKNIQYF
V: TRBV9; size: NA; D: NA; J: TRBJ1-6; DNA: TGTGCCAGCAGCGTAGGGGAGTCACCCTATAATTCACCCCTCCACTTT; CDR3: CASSVGESPYNSPLHF
V: TRBV5-4; size: NA; D: NA; J: TRBJ2-7; DNA: TGTGCCAGCAGCTTGAAAGGGAGAAGAGACTACGAGCAGTACTTC; CDR3: CASSLKGRRDYEQYF
V: TRBV7-3; size: NA; D: TRBD1; J: TRBJ2-3; DNA: TGTGCCAGCAGCTACCGGCCGGGACAGGTTGGAGATACGCAGTATTTT; CDR3: CASSYRPGQVGDTQYF
V: TRBV10-1; size: NA; D: TRBD2; J: TRBJ2-2; DNA: TGCGCCAGCAGAGCGGGGGACGATTGGGATACCGGGGAGCTGTTTTTT; CDR3: CASRAGDDWDTGELFF
V: TRBV4-1; size: NA; D: NA; J: TRBJ2-5; DNA: TGCGCCAGCAGCCAAGTACCCCCGCGGACTTACCAAGAGACCCAGTACTTC; CDR3: CASSQVPPRTYQETQYF
V: TRBV5-1; size: NA; D: TRBD1; J: TRBJ1-1; DNA: TGCGCCAGCAGCTTGTTGGGACAGGGGTCCTTGAACACTGAAGCTTTCTTT; CDR3: CASSLLGQGSLNTEAFF
V: TRBV2; size: NA; D: TRBD1; J: TRBJ1-2; DNA: TGTGCCAGCCTACTAGGGGGCCGCTACACCTTC; CDR3: CASLLGGRYTF
V: TRBV6-5; size: NA; D: NA; J: TRBJ2-1; DNA: TGTGCCAGCAGTCCTCCGGGGGATGAGCAGTTCTTC; CDR3: CASSPPGDEQFF
V: TRBV6-5; size: NA; D: TRBD1; J: TRBJ2-2; DNA: TGTGCCAGCAGTTATGACAGGGGCAACACCGGGGAGCTGTTTTTT; CDR3: CASSYDRGNTGELFF
V: TRBV2; size: NA; D: TRBD2; J: TRBJ2-5; DNA: TGTGCCAGCAGTGAAGAGACTAGCCCACGGGGGACCCAGTACTTC; CDR3: CASSEETSPRGTQYF
V: TRBV27; size: few; D: TRBD1; J: TRBJ1-1; DNA: TGTGCCAGCACTGGGACAGGGGATTGGAACACTGAAGCTTTCTTT; CDR3: CASTGTGDWNTEAFF
V: TRBV5-1; size: NA; D: TRBD1; J: TRBJ2-7; DNA: TGCGCCAGCAGCGGGACAGGGGTAGGCTACGAGCAGTACTTC; CDR3: CASSGTGVGYEQYF
V: TRBV25-1; size: few; D: NA; J: TRBJ2-5; DNA: TGTGCCAGCAGTGAAAACGGACAGATGGAGACCCAGTACTTC; CDR3: CASSENGQMETQYF
V: TRBV7-2; size: once; D: NA; J: TRBJ1-2; DNA: TGTGCCAGCAGCTTAGGCGGGGCAGGGTCCTCCTATGGCTACACCTTC; CDR3: CASSLGGAGSSYGYTF
V: TRBV5-1; size: few; D: NA; J: TRBJ2-4; DNA: TGCGCCAGCAGCAAGGACACTACCCCAGTCAAAAACATTCAGTACTTC; CDR3: CASSKDTTPVKNIQYF
V: TRBV5-1; size: NA; D: TRBD2; J: TRBJ2-5; DNA: TGCGCCAGCAGCGGAACTAGCGGGGGTGAGACCCAGTACTTC; CDR3: CASSGTSGGETQYF
V: TRBV7-6; size: NA; D: TRBD2; J: TRBJ2-1; DNA: TGTGCCAGCAGCGTACTCATTATGACTAGCGGGGATAGATACAATGAGCAGTTCTTC; CDR3: CASSVLIMTSGDRYNEQFF
V: TRBV6-5; size: few; D: NA; J: TRBJ2-5; DNA: TGTGCCAGCAGAACGCTGGGGGGTGGGAAAGAGACCCAGTACTTC; CDR3: CASRTLGGGKETQYF
V: TRBV6-1; size: NA; D: TRBD2; J: TRBJ2-1; DNA: TGTGCCAGCAGGGAGCGGGGGGGCTCCTACAATGAGCAGTTCTTC; CDR3: CASRERGGSYNEQFF
V: TRBV4-1; size: NA; D: NA; J: TRBJ1-6; DNA: TGCGCCAGCAAACCGGGACACACCAATTCACCCCTCCACTTT; CDR3: CASKPGHTNSPLHF
V: TRBV6-6; size: NA; D: TRBD1; J: TRBJ1-6; DNA: TGTGCCAGCAGTCGACAGGGATCCAATTCACCCCTCCACTTT; CDR3: CASSRQGSNSPLHF
V: TRBV7-7; size: NA; D: TRBD1; J: TRBJ2-5; DNA: TGTGCCAGCAGCTTCCGGGACAGGGGAGGCGAGACCCAGTACTTC; CDR3: CASSFRDRGGETQYF